The 29 T cell receptor beta chains below all came from one sample that was sequenced in a study of neurological immune-mediated disorders. Via MiXCR, TCRdb re-called the 5' RACE reads, giving one row per CDR3 protein. Here the sample spans roughly 40,000 distinct CDR3 sequences, 2% to 3% being singletons. Material for sequencing was PBMCs. These receptors were obtained from a man in his fifties or sixties with multiple sclerosis.

This clonotype was observed many times. J is TRBJ2-5 and V is TRBV9, with D tentatively TRBD2 (6 bases). The CDR3 contains 14 residues. Germline CDR1 SGDLS, CDR2 YYNGEE. V gave up 3 bases and J gave up 2 bases, with 11 bases separating them. The CDR3 region has the DNA TGTGCCAGCAGCGAAGGGACTCAGCAAGAGACCCAGTACTTC. It specifies CASSEGTQQETQYF.

This clonotype was picked up many times. J is TRBJ2-7 and V is TRBV12-3 or TRBV12-4, with 10 bases lining up with TRBD2. This CDR3 has 15 amino acids. The trim removed 7 bases at V and 2 bases at J, leaving 8 bases unmatched. The CDR3: CASTSGGGSPYEQYF. DNA of the CDR3: TGTGCCAGCACCAGCGGGGGGGGGAGCCCCTACGAGCAGTACTTC.

The V gene is TRBV5-5, the J gene TRBJ1-1; 8 bases are a match to TRBD1. The J segment lost 1 base and the V segment lost 5 bases, leaving 7 bases of the junction unmatched. The CDR3 is made up of 15 amino acids. CDR1 and CDR2 from the germline V gene are SGHKS and YYEKEE (reference sequence). The CDR3 reads CASSKIGQGNTEAFF. The CDR3 nucleotides are TGTGCCAGCAGTAAGATCGGACAGGGGAACACTGAAGCTTTCTTT.

This clonotype was seen at least ten times. This chain joins TRBV6-6 and TRBJ1-4; D is uncertain. The V and J ends lost 2 bases and 7 bases respectively, with 2 bases between them. From germline, CDR1 is MNHNY and CDR2 SVGAGI (reference sequence). The CDR3 is 11 amino acids. The CDR3 DNA is TGTGCCAGCAGTTACGCTGAAAAACTGTTTTTT. Its translation is CASSYAEKLFF.

On this clonotype itself: A read error is possible here, since a much larger clone lies one base away. This chain uses TRBV20-1 with TRBJ2-5, with 8 positions matching TRBD2. The germline V gene encodes CDR1 DFQATT and CDR2 SNEGSKA (reference sequence). The CDR3 is 15 residues long. V was pared by 3 bases and J by 3 bases, with 9 bases of the junction left unmatched. In DNA, the CDR3 is TGCAGTGCTAGCGACCCCCTGACTAGCGAAGAGACCCAGTACTTC. As protein: CSASDPLTSEETQYF.

This clonotype was seen ten or more times. The gene calls are TRBV12-3 or TRBV12-4 and TRBJ1-1; D is ambiguous. The CDR3 contains 13 residues. V lost 5 bases and J 5 bases, leaving 12 bases between the germline ends. CDR3 nucleotides: TGTGCCAGCAGTCCTTTAGGTCGGACTGAAGCTTTCTTT. Its protein product is CASSPLGRTEAFF.

This clonotype has a count of ten or more. V and J are TRBV12-3 or TRBV12-4 and TRBJ1-2; D unclear. V was cut by 2 bases and J by 2 bases, with 3 bases left in between. The CDR3 covers 12 residues. CDR3 protein: CASSLQNYGYTF. CDR3 DNA sequence: TGTGCCAGCAGTTTACAAAACTATGGCTACACCTTC.

This clonotype occurred many times. This chain joins TRBV5-1 and TRBJ1-2, with 9 bases lining up with TRBD1. The CDR3 covers 15 residues. Germline trimming cut 4 bases from V and 6 bases from J; bases unmatched to any gene: 10. Germline V gives CDR1 SGHRS, CDR2 YFSETQ. CDR3 in DNA: TGCGCCAGCAGCGGACGGGGACAGGGATATGATGGCTACACCTTC. The encoded protein is CASSGRGQGYDGYTF. Supplemented by reference TRBV5-1 and TRBJ1-2, the full variable domain reads KAGVTQTPRYLIKTRGQQVTLSCSPISGHRSVSWYQQTPGQGLQFLFEYFSETQRNKGNFPGRFSGRQFSNSRSEMNVSTLELGDSALYLCASSGRGQGYDGYTFGSGTRLTVV.

This clonotype was found many times. This chain connects TRBV6-6 to TRBJ1-5; possible D gene TRBD1, 5 bases. Germline V gene data show CDR1 as MNHNY and CDR2 as SVGAGI (reference sequence). Trimming took 2 bases from V and 3 from J, leaving 14 bases between them. The length of the CDR3 is 16 residues. Here the CDR3 reads CASSYPRTGDNQPQHF. CDR3 bases: TGTGCCAGCAGTTACCCGCGGACGGGGGACAATCAGCCCCAGCATTTT.

This clonotype was observed many times. The chain joins TRBV12-3 or TRBV12-4 to TRBJ2-2; D is ambiguous. CDR3 length equals 15 residues. Trimming stripped 3 bases from V and 3 bases from J, with 11 bases between. The CDR3 reads CASSFKGGYTGELFF. CDR3 nucleotides: TGTGCCAGCAGTTTTAAAGGTGGTTACACCGGGGAGCTGTTTTTT.

There are many counts of this clonotype. This chain connects TRBV20-1 to TRBJ2-1, with a possible D match to TRBD1 (6 bases). This CDR3 is 14 amino acids long. The ends were cut back, 6 bases at V and 8 bases at J, with 20 bases in the middle. Germline CDR1 DFQATT, CDR2 SNEGSKA (reference sequence). CDR3 sequence: CSAPGTQGLDEQFF. The DNA of the CDR3 is TGCAGTGCACCCGGGACACAGGGATTGGATGAGCAGTTCTTC.

This clonotype was seen at least ten times. The V call is TRBV29-1, the J call TRBJ2-7; maybe TRBD1 (5 bases). Looked up from germline, CDR1 is SQVTM and CDR2 is ANQGSEA. The CDR3 spans 12 residues. Trimming left V 4 bases short and J 1 base short, with 8 bases between. CDR3 region: CSVAQGSYEQYF. The CDR3 DNA reads as TGCAGCGTTGCCCAGGGTTCCTACGAGCAGTACTTC.

This clonotype was counted ten times or more. This chain connects TRBV28 to TRBJ1-1, with a possible D match to TRBD1 (6 bases). The CDR3 runs to 14 residues. The germline V and J ends were trimmed by 4 bases and 5 bases, with 14 bases remaining between them. CDR1 and CDR2 (germline): MDHEN, SYDVKM. The CDR3: CASSYDRIGTEAFF. CDR3 sequence (DNA): TGTGCCAGCAGTTATGACAGGATAGGGACTGAAGCTTTCTTT.

This clonotype came up many times. This rearrangement joins TRBV6-6 to TRBJ1-5; the D is unclear. Trimming removed 8 bases from V and 4 bases from J, with 9 bases in between. The length of the CDR3 is 12 residues. Germline CDR1 and CDR2: MNHNY and SVGAGI (reference sequence). The CDR3 reads CASQPGNQPQHF. Here the CDR3 DNA reads TGTGCCAGCCAGCCGGGGAATCAGCCCCAGCATTTT.

This clonotype was observed at least ten times. A much larger clone lies a single base off, so this may be a read error. The chain carries TRBV5-1 and TRBJ2-6; TRBD1 might be the D (6 bases). The CDR3 length is 17 residues. CDR1 and CDR2 (germline): SGHRS, YFSETQ. The CDR3 DNA is TGCGCCAGCAGCTTCGGCAGGGGAGAGGCTGGGGCCAAAGTCCTGACTTTC. Protein sequence: CASSFGRGEAGAKVLTF.

This clonotype showed up just a few times. A much larger clonotype is one base distant, so this may be a read error. The CDR3 protein is CAISGGDLAKKIQYF. DNA of the CDR3: TGTGCCATCAGTGGCGGGGACTTAGCCAAAAAAATTCAGTACTTC. The J gene is TRBJ2-4, the V gene TRBV10-3; tentative D call: TRBD2 (6 bases). Germline V lookup: CDR1 ENHRY, CDR2 SYGVKD. The CDR3 is made up of 15 amino acids.

This clonotype was counted many times. At one of its ends the junction is not consistent with the germline gene, which may arise from a read error. The chain combines TRBV27 with TRBJ2-5, with TRBD1 matching 8 bases. This CDR3 is built from 12 residues. Germline CDR1 MNHEY, CDR2 SMNVEV (reference sequence). For the CDR3, the DNA is TGTGCCAGCAGGGACCGACAGGGGTTCGCGTGGTTC. Translated, it gives CASRDRQGFAWF.

Ten or more counts support this clonotype. The V gene is TRBV7-2, the J gene TRBJ2-7; D assignment may be TRBD1 or TRBD2 (6 bases each). The CDR3 extends over 14 amino acids. V was cut by 4 bases and J by 4 bases, with 14 bases left in between. Germline V gene lookup returns CDR1 SGHTA and CDR2 FQGNSA. CDR3 sequence (DNA): TGTGCCAGCAGCTCGGACTACAGGGCGTACGAGCAGTACTTC. It specifies CASSSDYRAYEQYF.

This clonotype was detected ten times or more. CDR3: CSALDRPVGNQPQHF. CDR3 DNA: TGCAGTGCCCTAGACAGGCCGGTCGGCAATCAGCCCCAGCATTTT. The gene calls are TRBV20-1 and TRBJ1-5; the D gene is possibly TRBD1 (6 bases). Looked up from germline, CDR1 is DFQATT and CDR2 is SNEGSKA (reference sequence). Between the trimmed V and J ends, which lost 6 bases and 2 bases, there was a span of 17 bases. The length of the CDR3 is 15 residues.

This clonotype has a count of ten or more. The chain links TRBV5-5 to TRBJ1-3, with a possible D match to TRBD1 (6 bases). Trimming removed 6 bases at V and 8 bases at J, with 12 bases between. The CDR3 spans 12 residues. CDR1 is SGHKS and CDR2 is YYEKEE in the germline V gene (reference sequence). The CDR3 DNA follows: TGTGCCAGCAAGCCGAGGGGGGACACCATATATTTT. Translated, it gives CASKPRGDTIYF.

In this sample, this clonotype turned up many times. The chain employs TRBV13 and TRBJ2-7; TRBD2 matches at 9 bases. Trimming cost V 1 base and J 5 bases; bases outside gene matches: 12. The CDR3 spans 17 residues. CDR1 PRHDT and CDR2 FYEKMQ come from the germline V gene (reference sequence). For the CDR3, the DNA is TGTGCCAGCAGCTTAGAGGGTACTGCGGGGGGGCCCGACGAGCAGTACTTC. It is translated as CASSLEGTAGGPDEQYF.

This clonotype was observed at least ten times. The rearrangement links TRBV19 to TRBJ2-7; TRBD1 is a possible D gene (6 bases). Germline V gene sequence: CDR1 LNHDA, CDR2 SQIVND (reference sequence). The CDR3 loop spans 13 amino acids. Trimming took off 5 bases at V and 5 bases at J, with 13 bases between the two ends. The CDR3 here is CASSPGVTNEQYF. For the CDR3, the DNA is TGTGCCAGTAGTCCAGGGGTAACGAACGAGCAGTACTTC.

In its sample, this clonotype was seen many times. This rearrangement joins TRBV5-5 to TRBJ2-3, with unresolved D. The CDR3 extends over 14 amino acids. Germline V gene sequence: CDR1 SGHKS, CDR2 YYEKEE (reference sequence). V lost 4 bases and J 3 bases, leaving 12 bases between the germline ends. The CDR3 DNA reads TGTGCCAGCAGCCTCGGTGAAACAACAGATACGCAGTATTTT. As protein: CASSLGETTDTQYF. The full variable domain, rest sourced from reference TRBV5-5 and TRBJ2-3, is DAGVTQSPTHLIKTRGQQVTLRCSPISGHKSVSWYQQVLGQGPQFIFQYYEKEERGRGNFPDRFSARQFPNYSSELNVNALLLGDSALYLCASSLGETTDTQYFGPGTRLTVL.

The table lists this clonotype with many counts. V usage is TRBV3-1 and J usage is TRBJ1-6; D uncertain. The CDR3 has 14 residues. Trimming removed 4 bases from V and 7 bases from J, with 11 bases in between. Germline V gene data show CDR1 as LGHDT and CDR2 as YNNKEL (reference sequence). The CDR3, as DNA: TGTGCCAGCAGCCCGGACGGTGGCAATTCACCCCTCCACTTT. As protein: CASSPDGGNSPLHF.

This clonotype showed up many times. The V and J genes are TRBV3-1 and TRBJ2-7, with 7 nucleotides matching TRBD1. After removal of 3 bases from V and 7 bases from J, the junction contained 6 bases not matched to a gene. Per the germline V gene, CDR1 is LGHDT and CDR2 is YNNKEL (reference sequence). This CDR3 contains 13 residues. CDR3 region: CASSHRQGREQYF. CDR3 DNA: TGTGCCAGCAGCCACAGACAGGGTCGGGAGCAGTACTTC.

The sample holds many counts of this clonotype. V gene TRBV4-1 combines with J gene TRBJ1-2; D gene ambiguous. The CDR3 length is 15 residues. The V gene's germline CDR1 is MGHRA and CDR2 YSYEKL. Trimming shortened V by 0 bases and J by 2 bases, and 10 bases separated the two germline ends. The CDR3 nucleotides are TGCGCCAGCAGCCAAGATAGTGGCAGGAACTATGGCTACACCTTC. It specifies CASSQDSGRNYGYTF.

This clonotype was counted at least ten times. The chain is built from TRBV7-9 and TRBJ2-7; TRBD2 is a possible D gene (5 bases). The CDR3 contains 12 residues. The germline V gene has CDR1 SEHNR and CDR2 FQNEAQ (reference sequence). Trimming removed 5 bases at V and 7 bases at J, with 12 bases between. CDR3 in DNA: TGTGCCAGCAGCCCCCCGACGGGAGAGCAGTACTTC. Translation gives CASSPPTGEQYF.

This clonotype was counted many times. V is TRBV20-1 and J is TRBJ1-5; D call uncertain. V dropped 7 bases and J dropped 1 base, with 20 bases sitting between them. From germline, CDR1 is DFQATT and CDR2 SNEGSKA (reference sequence). This CDR3 has 16 amino acids. The CDR3 bases are TGCAGTGTTGCGTCCAGGACGTCCAGGAGCAATCAGCCCCAGCATTTT. Its translation: CSVASRTSRSNQPQHF.

At least ten counts were recorded for this clonotype. The rearrangement uses TRBV18 and TRBJ2-1, with D perhaps matching TRBD1 (6 bases). This CDR3 is built from 17 residues. Germline V lookup: CDR1 KGHSH, CDR2 LQKENI. Trimming took 3 bases from V and 7 from J, leaving 22 bases between them. DNA of the CDR3: TGTGCCAGCTCACCGTATGTGGATTGGGGGCAGTTGAATGAGCAGTTCTTC. Translating gives CASSPYVDWGQLNEQFF.